These 20 T cell receptor beta chains originate from one sample sequenced in a study of beta chain features in type 1 diabetes. Study findings and constraints: Across all four CD4+ subsets, people with type 1 diabetes showed modestly shorter TCRB CDR3s.

Of the isolated RNA, all was reverse transcribed, and so the sequenced material was expressed TCRB transcripts. Method: immunoSEQ multiplex PCR; TCRdb's copy keeps in-frame clones and lacks some. Of 600,000 or so clones listed, about 14% were seen once; the top ten hold 0.035% to 0.045%. What these receptors recognize is not known. Material: naive CD4+ T cells from blood. The receptors derive from a man aged 18 to 30 with type 1 diabetes.

This clone was counted a few times. The DNA is left out, because the CDR3 cannot be placed on it with certainty; the CDR3 is given as TCRdb lists it. CDR3 protein: CASSFGPGQPASYEQYF. The chain couples TRBV2 to TRBJ2-7; the D call in the table, TRBD1, was not verified against the DNA. The CDR3 length is 17 residues, termini included. Germline CDR1 SNHLY, CDR2 FYNNEI.

The chain couples TRBV5-6 to TRBJ2-4; possibly TRBD1 or TRBD2 for D (5 bases each). The germline V gene encodes CDR1 SGHDT and CDR2 YYEEEE. V lost 2 bases and J 6 bases, leaving 15 bases between the germline ends. The CDR3 loop spans 15 amino acids. The CDR3 sequence: CASSLTGPDRNIQYF. DNA of the CDR3: TGTGCCAGCAGCTTAACGGGACCCGACAGAAACATTCAGTACTTC. The whole variable domain, filled in from reference TRBV5-6 and TRBJ2-4, reads DAGVTQSPTHLIKTRGQQVTLRCSPKSGHDTVSWYQQALGQGPQFIFQYYEEEERQRGNFPDRFSGHQFPNYSSELNVNALLLGDSALYLCASSLTGPDRNIQYFGAGTRLSVL.

This clone was picked up a small number of times. The chain carries TRBV10-3 and TRBJ1-1; TRBD1 matches at 10 bases. The CDR3 length is 17 residues. Trimming at V came to 9 bases and at J to 0 bases, leaving 13 bases not matched to a gene. Per the germline V gene, CDR1 is ENHRY and CDR2 is SYGVKD. CDR3 in DNA: TGTGCCATGCACCCCGGGACAGGGGACGGGGTGAACACTGAAGCTTTCTTT. Translating gives CAMHPGTGDGVNTEAFF.

The genes are TRBV13 and TRBJ2-1, with 9 bases lining up with TRBD1. The CDR3 sequence is 14 residues long. Per germline, CDR1 PRHDT and CDR2 FYEKMQ (reference sequence). Germline trimming cut 5 bases from V and 8 bases from J; bases unmatched to any gene: 7. The CDR3 DNA reads TGTGCCAGCAGCGGGGGACAGGGATGGCATGAGCAGTTCTTC. Its translation: CASSGGQGWHEQFF.

The chain links TRBV30 to TRBJ2-1; TRBD1 is a possible D gene (6 bases). Germline V gene data show CDR1 as GTSNPN and CDR2 as SVGIG (reference sequence). Trimming pared 3 bases from V and 2 bases from J, leaving 29 bases between. The CDR3 spans 20 residues. The CDR3 DNA sequence: TGTGCCTGGAGCCCCTTTCGTTTTAGACTCAGGGGACCCACCTACAATGAGCAGTTCTTC. Its translation is CAWSPFRFRLRGPTYNEQFF.

This rearrangement joins TRBV13 to TRBJ1-1; possibly TRBD1 for D (6 bases). Germline-derived CDR1 and CDR2 are PRHDT and FYEKMQ (reference sequence). The CDR3 consists of 15 residues. V lost 4 bases, J lost 4 bases, and 16 bases lay in between. The CDR3 is CASSSHGGAITEAFF. Written as DNA, the CDR3 is TGTGCCAGCAGCTCCCACGGGGGGGCGATCACTGAAGCTTTCTTT.

This clone was seen more than once but under ten times. The genes are TRBV29-1 and TRBJ2-3; 13 bases line up with TRBD2. Germline V gives CDR1 SQVTM, CDR2 ANQGSEA. V was pared by 8 bases and J by 3 bases, with 8 bases of the junction left unmatched. The CDR3 is 15 residues long. The CDR3 DNA sequence: TGCAGCCTGACTCCGGGACTAGCGGGGACAGATACGCAGTATTTT. It specifies CSLTPGLAGTDTQYF.

This clone was recorded a few times. This chain uses TRBV6-5 with TRBJ2-4; D is ambiguous. The CDR3 sequence is 15 residues long. V lost 6 bases and J 3 bases, leaving 15 bases between the germline ends. Germline values: CDR1 MNHEY, CDR2 SVGAGI. CDR3 in DNA: TGTGCCAGCAGAACAGACACTTTAGGCAAAAACATTCAGTACTTC. Translated: CASRTDTLGKNIQYF.

This sequence joins TRBV7-9 and TRBJ1-6, with D tentatively TRBD1 (5 bases). The germline V gene has CDR1 SEHNR and CDR2 FQNEAQ (reference sequence). The CDR3 spans 14 residues. The V end lost 6 bases, the J end lost 5 bases, and 11 bases lay between the germline ends. The CDR3 here is CASRIWGDNSPLHF. The CDR3 coding sequence is TGTGCCAGCAGGATTTGGGGGGATAATTCACCCCTCCACTTT.

This clone was counted a few times. The gene calls are TRBV5-6 and TRBJ1-1, with unresolved D. The V end was cut by 2 bases, the J end by 6 bases, with 5 bases between. The CDR3 consists of 11 residues. Germline loops: CDR1 SGHDT, CDR2 YYEEEE. The CDR3 DNA sequence: TGTGCCAGCAGCTTATGGGCTGAAGCTTTCTTT. As protein: CASSLWAEAFF.

V usage is TRBV10-3 and J usage is TRBJ1-2; D is ambiguous. V was trimmed by 3 bases and J by 5 bases, leaving 13 bases between them. The CDR3 extends over 14 amino acids. CDR1 is ENHRY, CDR2 SYGVKD, per germline. CDR3 sequence reads: CAISEGWQQYGYTF. For the CDR3, the DNA is TGTGCCATCAGTGAAGGTTGGCAACAATATGGCTACACCTTC.

This clone was detected a few times. The chain joins TRBV7-6 to TRBJ2-1; TRBD2 aligns across 14 bases. The ends lost 5 bases at V and 2 bases at J; junction bases unmatched: 8. The CDR3 spans 18 residues. The germline gives CDR1 SGHVS, CDR2 FNYEAQ. The CDR3 nucleotides read TGTGCCAGCAGCCAACAACCGGGACTAGCGGGGGCCTACAATGAGCAGTTCTTC. Amino acids: CASSQQPGLAGAYNEQFF.

A few counts support this clone. This chain joins TRBV10-3 and TRBJ2-3; a possible D gene is TRBD1 (7 bases). V shed 4 bases and J shed 5 bases, with 10 bases lying between them. The CDR3 has 13 amino acids. CDR1 and CDR2 from the germline V gene are ENHRY and SYGVKD. This chain's CDR3 is CAISGQGGDTQYF. In DNA, the CDR3 is TGTGCCATCAGTGGACAGGGAGGAGATACGCAGTATTTT.

The gene calls are TRBV27 and TRBJ1-3; D gene uncertain. This CDR3 is 13 amino acids long. V was cut by 6 bases and J by 0 bases, with 6 bases left in between. Germline values: CDR1 MNHEY, CDR2 SMNVEV (reference sequence). CDR3: CASRQLSGNTIYF. CDR3 DNA: TGTGCCAGCAGGCAACTCTCTGGAAACACCATATATTTT.

The chain is built from TRBV6-5 and TRBJ2-4, with 7 positions matching TRBD1. The germline CDR1 and CDR2 sequences are MNHEY and SVGAGI. This CDR3 spans 15 amino acids. With 2 bases clipped from V and 2 bases from J, the junction kept 3 bases outside the gene matches. The CDR3, as DNA: TGTGCCAGCAGTTACGACAGGGCAACCAAAAACATTCAGTACTTC. Translated: CASSYDRATKNIQYF.

This chain connects TRBV9 to TRBJ1-2; no clear D. The CDR3 extends over 12 amino acids. V was cut by 0 bases and J by 7 bases, with 7 bases left in between. Germline loops: CDR1 SGDLS, CDR2 YYNGEE. The chain's CDR3 is CASSVGGSGYTF. CDR3 DNA: TGTGCCAGCAGCGTAGGGGGTTCTGGCTACACCTTC.

This clone was observed a handful of times. This chain connects TRBV30 to TRBJ1-2, with D perhaps TRBD1 (6 bases). The CDR3 is 15 amino acids. Germline V gives CDR1 GTSNPN, CDR2 SVGIG (reference sequence). The V and J ends lost 2 bases and 4 bases respectively, with 17 bases between them. CDR3 nucleotides: TGTGCCTGGAGTATTTCCACGGGACATCTCTATGGCTACACCTTC. Amino acids: CAWSISTGHLYGYTF.

Only a few counts were recorded for this clone. The chain recombines TRBV5-1 with TRBJ2-4, with TRBD1 as a possible D gene (6 bases). The CDR3 runs to 15 residues. V gave up 1 base and J gave up 5 bases, with 13 bases separating them. Germline CDR1 and CDR2: SGHRS and YFSETQ. This CDR3 is CASSLRGTPQNIQYF. CDR3 DNA sequence: TGCGCCAGCAGCTTGAGAGGGACACCTCAAAACATTCAGTACTTC.

This clone was picked up a small number of times. The chain joins TRBV9 to TRBJ1-2; TRBD1 agrees at 11 bases. CDR3 length equals 15 residues. Germline V gene lookup returns CDR1 SGDLS and CDR2 YYNGEE. The V and J ends lost 4 bases and 2 bases, in that order; junction bases with no gene match: 4. CDR3 sequence (DNA): TGTGCCAGCAGCCCCCGGGACAGGGGGAACTATGGCTACACCTTC. As protein: CASSPRDRGNYGYTF.

This chain links TRBV19 with TRBJ1-1; 8 positions match TRBD1. The CDR3 sequence is 13 residues long. V gave up 7 bases and J gave up 4 bases; unmatched junction bases: 5. Germline CDR1 and CDR2: LNHDA and SQIVND (reference sequence). The CDR3 loop reads CASTKTGGTEAFF. CDR3 nucleotides: TGTGCCAGTACCAAAACAGGGGGCACTGAAGCTTTCTTT.